The source of this TCR beta chain is a study of shared T cell receptors in the human thymus. Assay: immunoSEQ multiplex PCR; the TCRdb copy retains only in-frame clones and omits some. The sample yields some 700,000 clones, 88% seen once. The count of this clone is one. Another study also made use of these data, one on human thymus T cells. This second study notes: Corrective surgery for congenital heart defects was being performed on the healthy Finnish infants who were the donors. Resections from corrective heart surgery provided thymus tissue. Gene usage (both V and J) appeared biased in thymic and blood repertoires. Related research reported highly overlapping thymic repertoires among unrelated individuals.

Sequenced: thymocytes. The sequence came from a boy under two years old with a congenital heart defect.

The CDR3 spells CASSLWRPIFVDTEAFF. The CDR3 DNA follows: TGTGCCAGCAGCTTATGGAGACCGATTTTTGTGGACACTGAAGCTTTCTTT. The genes are TRBV7-9 and TRBJ1-1; no reliable D call. The V and J ends lost 2 bases and 3 bases respectively, with 19 bases between them. This CDR3 has 17 amino acids. Germline CDR1 SEHNR, CDR2 FQNEAQ (reference sequence).